The 10 T cell receptor beta chains below come from one sample, sequenced in a study of neurological immune-mediated disorders. MiXCR was run by TCRdb on the 5' RACE reads, yielding one entry per CDR3 protein. The table includes about 71,000 distinct CDR3 sequences, 4.5% detected once. Sequenced input: PBMCs. The receptors derive from a man aged 30-40 years with multiple sclerosis.

This clonotype occurred many times. The chain couples TRBV20-1 to TRBJ1-1; D gene unclear. This CDR3 has 12 residues. Germline CDR1 DFQATT, CDR2 SNEGSKA (reference sequence). The V gene lost 6 bases and the J gene lost 3 bases, with 11 bases spanning the gap. The CDR3 loop reads CSASNSDTEAFF. CDR3 DNA: TGCAGTGCGAGTAATTCCGACACTGAAGCTTTCTTT.

In this sample, this clonotype turned up many times. The genes are TRBV11-3 and TRBJ1-2; D remains unclear. This CDR3 contains 15 residues. The ends were cut back, 5 bases at V and 3 bases at J, with 16 bases in the middle. Per germline, CDR1 SGHNT and CDR2 YENEEA. The CDR3: CASSPGLSSDYGYTF. CDR3 nucleotides: TGTGCCAGCAGCCCTGGACTGAGTTCAGACTATGGCTACACCTTC. Complete variable domain (other parts from reference TRBV11-3 and TRBJ1-2): EAGVVQSPRYKIIEKKQPVAFWCNPISGHNTLYWYLQNLGQGPELLIRYENEEAVDDSQLPKDRFSAERLKGVDSTLKIQPAELGDSAVYLCASSPGLSSDYGYTFGSGTRLTVV.

This clonotype was seen ten or more times. The rearrangement joins TRBV7-9 to TRBJ1-4; 7 bases are shared with TRBD1. The CDR3 has 14 residues. Germline CDR1 is SEHNR and CDR2 is FQNEAQ (reference sequence). Unmatched junction bases numbered 2, after V lost 5 bases and J lost 2 bases. The CDR3 region is CASSLGQTNEKLFF. CDR3 in DNA: TGTGCCAGCAGCCTGGGACAGACTAATGAAAAACTGTTTTTT.

In its sample, this clonotype was seen many times. The chain joins TRBV12-3 or TRBV12-4 to TRBJ1-1; D unclear. The CDR3 is 13 residues long. V was pared by 8 bases and J by 3 bases, with 13 bases between. CDR3 nucleotide sequence: TGTGCCAGCGCCACTGGCCTATACACTGAAGCTTTCTTT. Translated, it gives CASATGLYTEAFF.

This clonotype occurred many times. The chain combines TRBV4-1 with TRBJ1-1; TRBD1 aligns across 7 bases. Germline assignment: CDR1 MGHRA and CDR2 YSYEKL. V dropped 0 bases and J dropped 3; count of bases not matched to a gene: 7. The length of the CDR3 is 16 residues. CDR3 protein: CASSQEYAGGDTEAFF. The CDR3 nucleotides are TGCGCCAGCAGCCAAGAGTACGCAGGGGGAGACACTGAAGCTTTCTTT.

Within the sample, this clonotype is medium-sized. V is TRBV20-1 and J is TRBJ2-7; possibly TRBD2 for D (5 bases). The V and J ends lost 4 bases and 3 bases respectively, with 19 bases between them. The CDR3 runs 15 residues. Germline V CDR1 and CDR2: DFQATT, SNEGSKA (reference sequence). CDR3 sequence reads: CSATSADEGVYEQYF. CDR3 coding DNA: TGCAGTGCTACCAGCGCAGACGAGGGAGTCTACGAGCAGTACTTC.

This chain joins TRBV5-1 and TRBJ2-1; 10 bases match TRBD2. Per germline, CDR1 SGHRS and CDR2 YFSETQ. This CDR3 region has 15 residues. V lost 2 bases and J lost 7; bases outside the gene matches: 6. The CDR3 sequence: CASSLAGGTRNEQFF. The CDR3 DNA reads TGCGCCAGCAGCTTAGCGGGGGGGACTCGGAATGAGCAGTTCTTC.

This clonotype has a count of ten or more. The chain recombines TRBV11-2 with TRBJ2-3, with D maybe TRBD1 (5 bases). Germline CDR1 is SGHAT and CDR2 is FQNNGV. V lost 3 bases and J lost 2, with 9 bases in between. This CDR3 has 14 amino acids. CDR3 in amino acids: CASSLTVATDTQYF. Here the CDR3 DNA reads TGTGCCAGCAGCTTGACAGTTGCCACAGATACGCAGTATTTT. Combining the CDR3 with reference TRBV11-2 and TRBJ2-3 gives the whole variable domain EAGVAQSPRYKIIEKRQSVAFWCNPISGHATLYWYQQILGQGPKLLIQFQNNGVVDDSQLPKDRFSAERLKGVDSTLKIQPAKLEDSAVYLCASSLTVATDTQYFGPGTRLTVL.

This clonotype was recorded at least ten times. V and J are TRBV4-1 and TRBJ2-5, with 12 bases matching TRBD2. The CDR3 has 15 amino acids. The V gene end was trimmed by 4 bases and the J gene end by 5 bases; junction bases not matched to a gene: 5. Looked up from germline, CDR1 is MGHRA and CDR2 is YSYEKL. Written as DNA, the CDR3 is TGCGCCAGCAGCCCTAGCGGGGGGGCCTGGGAGACCCAGTACTTC. This codes for CASSPSGGAWETQYF.

This clonotype has just one count. The CDR3 region has the DNA TGTGCCAGCAGCTCGGACAGGGGGCGGACTGAAGCTTTCTTT. It translates to CASSSDRGRTEAFF. The chain carries TRBV11-2 and TRBJ1-1, with 11 bases aligning to TRBD1. CDR3 length: 14 amino acids. The germline V gene has CDR1 SGHAT and CDR2 FQNNGV. J gave up 5 bases and V 4 bases, and 3 bases lay outside the gene matches.